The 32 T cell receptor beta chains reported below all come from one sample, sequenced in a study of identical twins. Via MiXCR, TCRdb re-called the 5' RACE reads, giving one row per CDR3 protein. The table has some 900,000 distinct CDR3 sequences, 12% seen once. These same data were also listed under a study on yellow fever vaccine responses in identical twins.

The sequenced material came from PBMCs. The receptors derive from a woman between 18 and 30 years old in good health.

The CDR3 DNA is TGCAGTGCTAAGCGTGGACAGGGGAGGGTCAATGAGCAGTTCTTC. This gives the protein CSAKRGQGRVNEQFF. The V and J genes are TRBV20-1 and TRBJ2-1, with TRBD1 matching 9 bases. Per the germline V gene, CDR1 is DFQATT and CDR2 is SNEGSKA (reference sequence). V trimming: 4 bases; J trimming: 6 bases; junction bases outside the gene matches: 10. This CDR3 has 15 amino acids.

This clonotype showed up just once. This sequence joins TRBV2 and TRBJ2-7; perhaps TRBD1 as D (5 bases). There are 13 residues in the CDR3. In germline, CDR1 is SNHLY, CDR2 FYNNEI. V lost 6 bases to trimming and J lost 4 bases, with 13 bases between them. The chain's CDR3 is CASSPKDMYEQYV. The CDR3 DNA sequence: TGTGCCAGCAGCCCTAAGGACATGTACGAGCAGTACGTC.

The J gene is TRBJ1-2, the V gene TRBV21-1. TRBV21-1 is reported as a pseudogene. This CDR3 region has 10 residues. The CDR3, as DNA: TGTGCCAGCCCTCCGTTTGGCTACACCTTC. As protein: CASPPFGYTF.

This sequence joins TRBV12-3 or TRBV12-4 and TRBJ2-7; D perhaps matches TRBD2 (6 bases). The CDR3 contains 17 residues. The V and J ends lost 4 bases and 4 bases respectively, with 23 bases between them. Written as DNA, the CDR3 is TGTGCCAGCAGTTCAGGGTGGGAGACGGGAGCTGCTTACGAGCAGTACTTC. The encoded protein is CASSSGWETGAAYEQYF.

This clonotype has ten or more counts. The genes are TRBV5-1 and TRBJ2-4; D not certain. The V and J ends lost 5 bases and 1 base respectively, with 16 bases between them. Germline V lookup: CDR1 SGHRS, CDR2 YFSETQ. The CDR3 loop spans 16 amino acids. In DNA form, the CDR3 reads TGCGCCAGCAGGTCGGAATATTTGGAGGCCAAAAACATTCAGTACTTC. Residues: CASRSEYLEAKNIQYF.

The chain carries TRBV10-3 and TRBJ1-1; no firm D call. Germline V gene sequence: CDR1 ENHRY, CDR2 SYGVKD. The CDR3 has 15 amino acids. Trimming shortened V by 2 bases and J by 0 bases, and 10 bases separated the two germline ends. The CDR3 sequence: CAISETPRLNTEAFF. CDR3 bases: TGTGCCATCAGTGAGACTCCACGGTTGAACACTGAAGCTTTCTTT.

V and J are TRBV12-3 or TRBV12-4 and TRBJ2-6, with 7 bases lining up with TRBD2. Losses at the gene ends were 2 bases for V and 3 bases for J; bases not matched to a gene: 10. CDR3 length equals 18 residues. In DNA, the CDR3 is TGTGCCAGCAGTTTAAACGGGGGGACCTCAGGTGGGGCCAACGTCCTGACTTTC. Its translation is CASSLNGGTSGGANVLTF.

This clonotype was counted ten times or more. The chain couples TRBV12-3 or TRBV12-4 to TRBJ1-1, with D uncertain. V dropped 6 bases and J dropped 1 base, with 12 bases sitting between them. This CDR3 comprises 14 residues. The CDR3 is CASSLRAGNTEAFF. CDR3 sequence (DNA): TGTGCCAGCAGCTTAAGAGCGGGGAACACTGAAGCTTTCTTT.

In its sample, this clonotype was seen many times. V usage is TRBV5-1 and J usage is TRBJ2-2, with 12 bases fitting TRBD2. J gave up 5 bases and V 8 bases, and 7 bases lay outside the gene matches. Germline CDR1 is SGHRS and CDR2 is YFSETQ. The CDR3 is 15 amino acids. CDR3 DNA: TGCGCCAGTACCCGACTAGCGGGAGAAACCGGGGAGCTGTTTTTT. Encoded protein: CASTRLAGETGELFF.

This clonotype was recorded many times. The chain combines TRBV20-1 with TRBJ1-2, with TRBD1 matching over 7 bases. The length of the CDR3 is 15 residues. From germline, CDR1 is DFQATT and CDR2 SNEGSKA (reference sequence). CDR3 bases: TGCAGCCCAGGGGCAGAAGGGGGCCCTTTTTATGGCTACACCTTC. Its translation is CSPGAEGGPFYGYTF.

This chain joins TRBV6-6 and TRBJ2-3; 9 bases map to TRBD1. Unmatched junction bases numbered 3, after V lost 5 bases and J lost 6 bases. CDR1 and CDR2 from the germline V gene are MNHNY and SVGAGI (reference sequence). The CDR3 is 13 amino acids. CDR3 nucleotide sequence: TGTGCCAGCAGTCACAGGGGGCCTGATACGCAGTATTTT. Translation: CASSHRGPDTQYF.

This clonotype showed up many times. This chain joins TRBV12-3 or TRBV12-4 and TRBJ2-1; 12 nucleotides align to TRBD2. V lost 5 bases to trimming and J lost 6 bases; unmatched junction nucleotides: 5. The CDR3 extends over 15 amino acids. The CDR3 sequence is CASSDLAGGSNEQFF. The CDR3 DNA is TGTGCCAGCAGTGATCTAGCGGGAGGGTCCAATGAGCAGTTCTTC.

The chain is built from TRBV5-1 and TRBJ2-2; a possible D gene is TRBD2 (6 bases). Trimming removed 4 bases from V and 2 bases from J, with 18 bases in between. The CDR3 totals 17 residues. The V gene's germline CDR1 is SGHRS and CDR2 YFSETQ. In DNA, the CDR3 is TGCGCCAGCAGCCCCGCCCTCGGGACTTATAACACCGGGGAGCTGTTTTTT. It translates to CASSPALGTYNTGELFF.

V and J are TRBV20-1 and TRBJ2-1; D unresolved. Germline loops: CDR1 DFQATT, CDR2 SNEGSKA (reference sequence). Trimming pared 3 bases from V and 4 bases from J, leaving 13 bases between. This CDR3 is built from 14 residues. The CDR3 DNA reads TGCAGTGCTAGGCTGTGGGAAGATTACAATGAGCAGTTCTTC. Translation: CSARLWEDYNEQFF.

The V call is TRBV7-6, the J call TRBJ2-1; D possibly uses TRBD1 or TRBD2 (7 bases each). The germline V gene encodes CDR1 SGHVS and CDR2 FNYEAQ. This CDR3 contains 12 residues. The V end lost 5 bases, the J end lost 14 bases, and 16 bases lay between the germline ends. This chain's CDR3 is CASSPPGGGEFF. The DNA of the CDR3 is TGTGCCAGCAGCCCACCAGGGGGAGGGGAGTTCTTC.

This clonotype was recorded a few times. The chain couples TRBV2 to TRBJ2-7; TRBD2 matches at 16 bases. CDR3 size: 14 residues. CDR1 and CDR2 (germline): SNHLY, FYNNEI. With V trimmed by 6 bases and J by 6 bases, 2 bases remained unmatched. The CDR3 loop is CASRGTSGGVEQYV. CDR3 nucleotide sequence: TGTGCCAGCAGAGGGACTAGCGGGGGGGTCGAGCAGTACGTC.

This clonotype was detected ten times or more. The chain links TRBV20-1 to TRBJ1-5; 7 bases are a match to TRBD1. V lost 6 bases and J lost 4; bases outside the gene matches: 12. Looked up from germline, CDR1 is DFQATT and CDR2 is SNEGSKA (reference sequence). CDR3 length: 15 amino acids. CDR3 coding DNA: TGCAGTGCGGAAGAGCCGGGACAGCCTAATCAGCCCCAGCATTTT. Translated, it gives CSAEEPGQPNQPQHF.

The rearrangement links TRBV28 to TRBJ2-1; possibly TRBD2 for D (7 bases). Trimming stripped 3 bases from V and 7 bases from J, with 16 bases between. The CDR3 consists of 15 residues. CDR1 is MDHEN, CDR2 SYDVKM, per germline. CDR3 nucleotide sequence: TGTGCCAGCAGTTTTGGGGGCGGCGGGAGTAATGAGCAGTTCTTC. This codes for CASSFGGGGSNEQFF. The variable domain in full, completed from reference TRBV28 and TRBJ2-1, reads DVKVTQSSRYLVKRTGEKVFLECVQDMDHENMFWYRQDPGLGLRLIYFSYDVKMKEKGDIPEGYSVSREKKERFSLILESASTNQTSMYLCASSFGGGGSNEQFFGPGTRLTVL.

The CDR3 nucleotides are TGTGCCAGCAGCAGACTAGCCGCAGAGACCCAGTACTTC. It translates to CASSRLAAETQYF. The chain links TRBV7-7 to TRBJ2-5, with 7 bases identical to TRBD2. Germline lookup yields CDR1 SSHAT and CDR2 FNYEAQ (reference sequence). The length of the CDR3 is 13 residues. Trimming took 5 bases from V and 4 from J; bases not matched to a gene: 4.

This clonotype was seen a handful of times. CDR3 sequence: CASSQSPGLGSGEQYF. The CDR3 coding sequence is TGTGCCAGCAGCCAAAGTCCGGGACTAGGGAGTGGGGAGCAGTACTTC. The chain recombines TRBV3-1 with TRBJ2-7, with TRBD2 matching 8 bases. V lost 2 bases to trimming and J lost 7 bases; unmatched junction nucleotides: 13. The CDR3 contains 16 residues. The germline gives CDR1 LGHDT, CDR2 YNNKEL (reference sequence).

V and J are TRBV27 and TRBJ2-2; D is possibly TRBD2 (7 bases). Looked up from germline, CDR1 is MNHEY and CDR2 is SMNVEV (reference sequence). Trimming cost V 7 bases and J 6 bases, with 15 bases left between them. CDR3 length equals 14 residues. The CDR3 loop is CASTLVGGPGELFF. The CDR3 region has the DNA TGTGCCAGCACCCTTGTCGGGGGGCCCGGGGAGCTGTTTTTT.

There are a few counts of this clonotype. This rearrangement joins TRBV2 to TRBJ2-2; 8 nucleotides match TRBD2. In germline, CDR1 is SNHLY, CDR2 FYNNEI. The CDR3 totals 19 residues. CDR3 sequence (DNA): TGTACCTGCTGTTTTGGTCCGTCGTACGGGACTAGAGATACCGGGGAGCTGTTTTTT. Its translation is CTCCFGPSYGTRDTGELFF.

CDR3 protein: CSVVGLAVYNEQFF. In DNA form, the CDR3 reads TGCAGCGTTGTCGGACTAGCGGTGTACAATGAGCAGTTCTTC. The rearrangement links TRBV29-1 to TRBJ2-1; 10 bases are a match to TRBD2. The length of the CDR3 is 14 residues. Germline loops: CDR1 SQVTM, CDR2 ANQGSEA. V was pared by 4 bases and J by 4 bases, with 4 bases of the junction left unmatched.

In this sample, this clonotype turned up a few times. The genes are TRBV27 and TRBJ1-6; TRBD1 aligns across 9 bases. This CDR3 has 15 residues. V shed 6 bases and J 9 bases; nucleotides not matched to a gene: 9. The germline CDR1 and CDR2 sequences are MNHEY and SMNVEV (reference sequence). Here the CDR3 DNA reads TGTGCCAGCAGCTTCACACAGGGGGCCGCTTCACCCCTCCACTTT. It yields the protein CASSFTQGAASPLHF.

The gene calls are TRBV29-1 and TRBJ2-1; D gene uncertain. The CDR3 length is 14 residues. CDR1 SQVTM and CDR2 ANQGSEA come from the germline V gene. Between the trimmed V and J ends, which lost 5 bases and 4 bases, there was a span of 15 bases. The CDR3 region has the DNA TGCAGCGTTTCTGGGGTGGCTGGGTACAATGAGCAGTTCTTC. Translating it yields CSVSGVAGYNEQFF.

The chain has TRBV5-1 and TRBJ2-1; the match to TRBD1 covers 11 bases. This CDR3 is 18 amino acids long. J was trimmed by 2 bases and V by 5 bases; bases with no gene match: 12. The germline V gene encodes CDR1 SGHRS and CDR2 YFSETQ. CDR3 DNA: TGCGCCAGCAGTTCCGGACAGGGGGCCCTAAGCACCTACAATGAGCAGTTCTTC. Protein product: CASSSGQGALSTYNEQFF.

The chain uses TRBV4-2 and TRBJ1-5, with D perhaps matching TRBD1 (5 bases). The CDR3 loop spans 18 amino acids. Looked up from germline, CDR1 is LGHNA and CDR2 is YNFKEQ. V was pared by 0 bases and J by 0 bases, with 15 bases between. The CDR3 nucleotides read TGTGCCAGCAGCCAAGAGGGGGTAGGATCACTTAGCAATCAGCCCCAGCATTTT. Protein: CASSQEGVGSLSNQPQHF.

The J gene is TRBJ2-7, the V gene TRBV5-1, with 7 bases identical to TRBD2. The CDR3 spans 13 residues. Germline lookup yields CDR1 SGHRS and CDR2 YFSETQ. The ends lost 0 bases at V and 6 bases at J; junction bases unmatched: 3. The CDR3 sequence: CASSLGGGAEQYF. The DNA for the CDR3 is TGCGCCAGCAGCTTGGGGGGGGGTGCCGAGCAGTACTTC.

The CDR3 nucleotides read TGTGCCAGCAGCTCTACGTACGGTGAGCAGTTCTTC. Translated: CASSSTYGEQFF. The chain links TRBV11-3 to TRBJ2-1; D not resolved. This CDR3 spans 12 amino acids. The V gene's germline CDR1 is SGHNT and CDR2 YENEEA. The V and J ends lost 4 bases and 9 bases respectively, with 10 bases between them.

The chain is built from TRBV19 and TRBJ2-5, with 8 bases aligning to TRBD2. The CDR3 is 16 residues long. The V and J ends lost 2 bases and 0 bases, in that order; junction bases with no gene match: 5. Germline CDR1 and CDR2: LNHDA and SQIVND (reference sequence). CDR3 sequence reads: CASSISGSGNQETQYF. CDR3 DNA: TGTGCCAGTAGTATATCGGGTAGCGGGAACCAAGAGACCCAGTACTTC.

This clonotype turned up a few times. The CDR3 here is CASSIGWSGGTEAFF. In DNA, the CDR3 is TGTGCCAGTAGTATCGGTTGGTCAGGAGGGACTGAAGCTTTCTTT. The chain recombines TRBV19 with TRBJ1-1, with D unresolved. The V gene's germline CDR1 is LNHDA and CDR2 SQIVND (reference sequence). V was cut by 3 bases and J by 5 bases, with 16 bases left in between. The CDR3 spans 15 residues.

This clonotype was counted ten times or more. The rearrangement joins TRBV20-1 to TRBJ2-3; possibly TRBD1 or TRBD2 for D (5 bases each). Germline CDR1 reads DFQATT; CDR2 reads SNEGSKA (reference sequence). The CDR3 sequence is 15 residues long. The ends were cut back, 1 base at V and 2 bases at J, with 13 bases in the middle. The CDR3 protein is CSARVGAGVTDTQYF. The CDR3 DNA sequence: TGCAGTGCTAGAGTCGGGGCCGGGGTCACAGATACGCAGTATTTT.